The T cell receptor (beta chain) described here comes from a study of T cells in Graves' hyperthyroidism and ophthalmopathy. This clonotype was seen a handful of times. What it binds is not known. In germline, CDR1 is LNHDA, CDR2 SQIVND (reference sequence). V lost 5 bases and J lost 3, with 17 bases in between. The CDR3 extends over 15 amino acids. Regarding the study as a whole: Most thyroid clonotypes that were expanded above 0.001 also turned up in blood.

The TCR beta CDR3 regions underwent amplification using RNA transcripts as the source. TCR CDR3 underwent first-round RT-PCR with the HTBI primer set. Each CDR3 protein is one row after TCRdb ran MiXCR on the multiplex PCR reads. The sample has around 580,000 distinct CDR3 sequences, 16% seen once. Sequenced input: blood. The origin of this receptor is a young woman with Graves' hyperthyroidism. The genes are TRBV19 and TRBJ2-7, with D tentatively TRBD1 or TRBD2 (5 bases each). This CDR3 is CASSPGPAPIYEQYF. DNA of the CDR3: TGTGCCAGTAGTCCGGGACCCGCGCCCATCTACGAGCAGTACTTC.